Sequencing of this TCR beta chain was carried out in a study of Graves' ophthalmopathy and Graves' hyperthyroidism. Study-wide background: Cases classed as stable hyperthyroidism had no ophthalmopathy within 18 months of follow-up. The study's findings and limits: In separating ophthalmopathy from stable hyperthyroidism, a 13-signature model achieved 87.88% sensitivity and around 80% specificity.

From RNA, the CDR3 regions of TCR beta chains were amplified and sequenced. First-round RT-PCR relied on HTBI primers, and a second-round multiplex PCR came next. TCRdb analysed the multiplex PCR reads with MiXCR anew, one entry per CDR3 protein. The sample includes around 1.1 million distinct CDR3 sequences, less than 45% of them seen just once. Excluded were patients with other autoimmune diseases, uncontrolled infections, pregnancy or lactation. This CDR3 spans 14 amino acids. Germline CDR1 is SGHTA and CDR2 is FQGNSA. This clonotype was counted a single time. Its target is not known. At one boundary the junction diverges from the germline segment, which might be a read error.

The sample was peripheral blood or thyroid tissue (not recorded which). J is TRBJ2-7 and V is TRBV7-2, with TRBD2 as a possible D gene (5 bases). The receptor's source is an adult man with Graves' hyperthyroidism. As DNA, the CDR3 is TGTGCCAGCAGCGGAAGAAAGGAAGACTACGAGCAGCACTTC. Its protein product is CASSGRKEDYEQHF.